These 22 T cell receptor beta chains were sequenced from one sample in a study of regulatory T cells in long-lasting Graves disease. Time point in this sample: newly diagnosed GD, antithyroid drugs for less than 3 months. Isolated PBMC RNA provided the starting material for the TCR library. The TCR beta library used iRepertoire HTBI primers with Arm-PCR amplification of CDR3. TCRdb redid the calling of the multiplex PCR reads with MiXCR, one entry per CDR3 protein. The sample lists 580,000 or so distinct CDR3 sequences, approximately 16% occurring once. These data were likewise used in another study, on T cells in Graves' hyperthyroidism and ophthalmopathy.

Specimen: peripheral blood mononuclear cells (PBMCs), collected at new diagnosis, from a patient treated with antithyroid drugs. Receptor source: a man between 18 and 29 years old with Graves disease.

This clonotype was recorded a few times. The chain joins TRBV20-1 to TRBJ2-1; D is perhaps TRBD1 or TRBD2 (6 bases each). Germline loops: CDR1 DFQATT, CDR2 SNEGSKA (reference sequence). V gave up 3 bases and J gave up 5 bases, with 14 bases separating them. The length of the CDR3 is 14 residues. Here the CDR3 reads CSARRPGANNEQFF. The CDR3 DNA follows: TGCAGTGCTAGGCGCCCGGGGGCCAACAATGAGCAGTTCTTC.

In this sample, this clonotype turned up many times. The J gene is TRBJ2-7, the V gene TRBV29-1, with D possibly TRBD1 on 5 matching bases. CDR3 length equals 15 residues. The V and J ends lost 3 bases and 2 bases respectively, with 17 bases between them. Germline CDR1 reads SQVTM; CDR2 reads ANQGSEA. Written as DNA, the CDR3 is TGCAGCGTTGAGTTTGACCAGGACACCGCCTACGAGCAGTACTTC. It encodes CSVEFDQDTAYEQYF.

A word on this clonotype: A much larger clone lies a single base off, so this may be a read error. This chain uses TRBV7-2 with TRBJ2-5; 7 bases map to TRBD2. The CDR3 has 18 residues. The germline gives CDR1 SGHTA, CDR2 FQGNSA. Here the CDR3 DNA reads TGTGCCGGCAGCCCCCTAGCAGGACGAGGGGAGGGTTTAGAGACCCAGTACTTC. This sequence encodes CAGSPLAGRGEGLETQYF.

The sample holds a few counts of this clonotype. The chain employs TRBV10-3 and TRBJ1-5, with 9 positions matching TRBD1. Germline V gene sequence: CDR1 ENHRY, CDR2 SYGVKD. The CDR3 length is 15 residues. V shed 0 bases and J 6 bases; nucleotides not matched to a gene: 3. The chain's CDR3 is CAISESGQGTQPQHF. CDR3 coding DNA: TGTGCCATCAGTGAGTCGGGACAGGGAACTCAGCCCCAGCATTTT.

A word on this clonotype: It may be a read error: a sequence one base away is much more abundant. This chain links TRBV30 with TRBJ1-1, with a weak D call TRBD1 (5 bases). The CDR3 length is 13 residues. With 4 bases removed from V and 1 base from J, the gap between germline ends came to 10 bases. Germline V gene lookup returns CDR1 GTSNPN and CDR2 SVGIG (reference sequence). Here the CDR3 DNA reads TGTGCCTGGAACGGGGCGGAGAACACTGAAGCTTTCTTT. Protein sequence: CAWNGAENTEAFF.

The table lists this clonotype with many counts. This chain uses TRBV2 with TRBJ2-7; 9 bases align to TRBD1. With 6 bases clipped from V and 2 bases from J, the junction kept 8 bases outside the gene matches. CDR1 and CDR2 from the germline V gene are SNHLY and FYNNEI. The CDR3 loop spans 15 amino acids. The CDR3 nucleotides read TGTGCCAGCAGGGGGGACAGGGCGGAAACCTACGAGCAGTACTTC. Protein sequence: CASRGDRAETYEQYF.

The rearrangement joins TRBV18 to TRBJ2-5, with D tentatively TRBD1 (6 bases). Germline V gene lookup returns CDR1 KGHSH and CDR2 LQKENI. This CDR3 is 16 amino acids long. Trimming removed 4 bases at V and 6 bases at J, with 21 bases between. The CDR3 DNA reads TGTGCCAGCTCACGCCAACAGGGTCCCTCTCGGAAGACCCAGTACTTC. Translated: CASSRQQGPSRKTQYF.

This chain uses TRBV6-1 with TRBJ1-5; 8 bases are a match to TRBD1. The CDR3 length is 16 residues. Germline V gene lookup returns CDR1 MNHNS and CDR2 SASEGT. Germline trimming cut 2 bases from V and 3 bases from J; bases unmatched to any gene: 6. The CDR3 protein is CASSEYTGGTNQPQHF. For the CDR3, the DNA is TGTGCCAGCAGTGAATATACAGGGGGTACCAATCAGCCCCAGCATTTT.

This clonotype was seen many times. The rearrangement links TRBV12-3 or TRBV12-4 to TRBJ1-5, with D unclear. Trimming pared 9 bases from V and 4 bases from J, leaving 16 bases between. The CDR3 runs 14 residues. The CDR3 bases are TGTGCCAGTTCGCCTGCACGGGAAAATCAGCCCCAGCATTTT. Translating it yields CASSPARENQPQHF.

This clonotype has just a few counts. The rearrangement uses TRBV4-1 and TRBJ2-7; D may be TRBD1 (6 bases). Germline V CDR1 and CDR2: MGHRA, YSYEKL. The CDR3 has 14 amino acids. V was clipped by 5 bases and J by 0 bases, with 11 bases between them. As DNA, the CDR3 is TGCGCCAGCAGCTACAGGGCAAGCTCCTACGAGCAGTACTTC. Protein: CASSYRASSYEQYF.

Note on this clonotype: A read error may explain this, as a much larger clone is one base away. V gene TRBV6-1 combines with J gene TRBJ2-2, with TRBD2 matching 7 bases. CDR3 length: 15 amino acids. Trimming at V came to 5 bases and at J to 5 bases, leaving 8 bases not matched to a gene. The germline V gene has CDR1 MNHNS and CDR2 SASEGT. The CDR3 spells CASSPLSGGTGELFF. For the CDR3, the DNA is TGTGCCAGCAGTCCCCTATCGGGGGGTACCGGGGAGCTGTTTTTT.

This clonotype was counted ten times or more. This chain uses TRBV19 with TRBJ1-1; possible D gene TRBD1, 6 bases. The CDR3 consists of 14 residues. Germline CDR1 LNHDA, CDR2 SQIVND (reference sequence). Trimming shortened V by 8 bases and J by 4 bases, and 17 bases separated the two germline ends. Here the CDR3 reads CASVEGEGGTEAFF. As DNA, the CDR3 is TGTGCCAGTGTCGAAGGGGAAGGGGGCACTGAAGCTTTCTTT.

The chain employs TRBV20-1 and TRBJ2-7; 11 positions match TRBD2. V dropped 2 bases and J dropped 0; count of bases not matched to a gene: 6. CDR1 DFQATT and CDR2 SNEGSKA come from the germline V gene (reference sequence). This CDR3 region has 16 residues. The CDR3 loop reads CSARSLAGGYSYEQYF. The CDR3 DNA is TGCAGTGCTAGAAGCCTAGCGGGAGGATACTCCTACGAGCAGTACTTC.

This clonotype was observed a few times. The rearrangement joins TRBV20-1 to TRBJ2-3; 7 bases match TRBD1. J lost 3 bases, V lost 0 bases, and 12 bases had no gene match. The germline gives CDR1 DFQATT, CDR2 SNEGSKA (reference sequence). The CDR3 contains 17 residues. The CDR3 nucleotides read TGCAGTGCTAGAGATTGGCAGGGACAGAAGACAACAGATACGCAGTATTTT. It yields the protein CSARDWQGQKTTDTQYF.

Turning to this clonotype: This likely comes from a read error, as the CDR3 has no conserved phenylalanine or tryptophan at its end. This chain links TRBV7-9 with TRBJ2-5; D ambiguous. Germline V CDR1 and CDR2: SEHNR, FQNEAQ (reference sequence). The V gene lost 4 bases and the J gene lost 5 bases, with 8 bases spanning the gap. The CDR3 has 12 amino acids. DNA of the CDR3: TGTGCCAGCAGCTCTGGTAGGGAGACCCAGTACGTC. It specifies CASSSGRETQYV.

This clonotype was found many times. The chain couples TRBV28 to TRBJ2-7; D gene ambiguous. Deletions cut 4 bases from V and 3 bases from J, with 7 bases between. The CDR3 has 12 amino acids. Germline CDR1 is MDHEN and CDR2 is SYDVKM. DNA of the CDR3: TGTGCCAGCAGTTCCTGGGACTACGAGCAGTACTTC. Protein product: CASSSWDYEQYF.

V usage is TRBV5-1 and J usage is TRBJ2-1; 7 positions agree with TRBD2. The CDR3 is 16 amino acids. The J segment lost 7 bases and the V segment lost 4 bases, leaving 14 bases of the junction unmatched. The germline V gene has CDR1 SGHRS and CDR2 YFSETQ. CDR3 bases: TGCGCCAGCAGCCCCGAGCGCGGGAGCTCGGGAAATGAGCAGTTCTTC. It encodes CASSPERGSSGNEQFF.

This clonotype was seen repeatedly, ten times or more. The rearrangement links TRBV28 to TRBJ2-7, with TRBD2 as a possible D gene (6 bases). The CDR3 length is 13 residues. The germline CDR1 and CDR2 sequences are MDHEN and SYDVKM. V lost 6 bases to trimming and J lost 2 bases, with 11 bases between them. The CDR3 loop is CASSERVTYEQYF. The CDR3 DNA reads TGTGCCAGCAGCGAGCGGGTTACCTACGAGCAGTACTTC.

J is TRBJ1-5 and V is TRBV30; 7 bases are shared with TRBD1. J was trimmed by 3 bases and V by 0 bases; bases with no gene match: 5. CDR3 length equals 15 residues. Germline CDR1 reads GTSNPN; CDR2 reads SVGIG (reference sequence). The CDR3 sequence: CAWSVHGTVNQPQHF. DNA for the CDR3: TGTGCCTGGAGTGTACACGGGACAGTCAATCAGCCCCAGCATTTT.

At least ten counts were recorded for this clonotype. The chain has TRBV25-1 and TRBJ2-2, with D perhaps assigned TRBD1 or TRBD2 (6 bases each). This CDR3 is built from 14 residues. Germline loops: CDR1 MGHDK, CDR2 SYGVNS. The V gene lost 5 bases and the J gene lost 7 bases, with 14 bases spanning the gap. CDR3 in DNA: TGTGCCAGCAGTTCCGCCGGGGGCGTCGGGGAGCTGTTTTTT. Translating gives CASSSAGGVGELFF.

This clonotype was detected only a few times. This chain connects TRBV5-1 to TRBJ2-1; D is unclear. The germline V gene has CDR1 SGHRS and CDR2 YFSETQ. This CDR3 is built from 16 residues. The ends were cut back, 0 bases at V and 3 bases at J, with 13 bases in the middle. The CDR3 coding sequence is TGCGCCAGCAGCTTGGCCGCTGACCTAAACTACAATGAGCAGTTCTTC. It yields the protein CASSLAADLNYNEQFF.

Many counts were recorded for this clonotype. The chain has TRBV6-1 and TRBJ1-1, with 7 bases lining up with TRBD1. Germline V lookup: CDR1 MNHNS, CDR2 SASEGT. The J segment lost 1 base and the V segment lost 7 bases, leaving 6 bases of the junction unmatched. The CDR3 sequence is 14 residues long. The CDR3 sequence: CASIRPGGNTEAFF. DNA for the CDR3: TGTGCCAGCATCAGACCAGGGGGGAACACTGAAGCTTTCTTT.